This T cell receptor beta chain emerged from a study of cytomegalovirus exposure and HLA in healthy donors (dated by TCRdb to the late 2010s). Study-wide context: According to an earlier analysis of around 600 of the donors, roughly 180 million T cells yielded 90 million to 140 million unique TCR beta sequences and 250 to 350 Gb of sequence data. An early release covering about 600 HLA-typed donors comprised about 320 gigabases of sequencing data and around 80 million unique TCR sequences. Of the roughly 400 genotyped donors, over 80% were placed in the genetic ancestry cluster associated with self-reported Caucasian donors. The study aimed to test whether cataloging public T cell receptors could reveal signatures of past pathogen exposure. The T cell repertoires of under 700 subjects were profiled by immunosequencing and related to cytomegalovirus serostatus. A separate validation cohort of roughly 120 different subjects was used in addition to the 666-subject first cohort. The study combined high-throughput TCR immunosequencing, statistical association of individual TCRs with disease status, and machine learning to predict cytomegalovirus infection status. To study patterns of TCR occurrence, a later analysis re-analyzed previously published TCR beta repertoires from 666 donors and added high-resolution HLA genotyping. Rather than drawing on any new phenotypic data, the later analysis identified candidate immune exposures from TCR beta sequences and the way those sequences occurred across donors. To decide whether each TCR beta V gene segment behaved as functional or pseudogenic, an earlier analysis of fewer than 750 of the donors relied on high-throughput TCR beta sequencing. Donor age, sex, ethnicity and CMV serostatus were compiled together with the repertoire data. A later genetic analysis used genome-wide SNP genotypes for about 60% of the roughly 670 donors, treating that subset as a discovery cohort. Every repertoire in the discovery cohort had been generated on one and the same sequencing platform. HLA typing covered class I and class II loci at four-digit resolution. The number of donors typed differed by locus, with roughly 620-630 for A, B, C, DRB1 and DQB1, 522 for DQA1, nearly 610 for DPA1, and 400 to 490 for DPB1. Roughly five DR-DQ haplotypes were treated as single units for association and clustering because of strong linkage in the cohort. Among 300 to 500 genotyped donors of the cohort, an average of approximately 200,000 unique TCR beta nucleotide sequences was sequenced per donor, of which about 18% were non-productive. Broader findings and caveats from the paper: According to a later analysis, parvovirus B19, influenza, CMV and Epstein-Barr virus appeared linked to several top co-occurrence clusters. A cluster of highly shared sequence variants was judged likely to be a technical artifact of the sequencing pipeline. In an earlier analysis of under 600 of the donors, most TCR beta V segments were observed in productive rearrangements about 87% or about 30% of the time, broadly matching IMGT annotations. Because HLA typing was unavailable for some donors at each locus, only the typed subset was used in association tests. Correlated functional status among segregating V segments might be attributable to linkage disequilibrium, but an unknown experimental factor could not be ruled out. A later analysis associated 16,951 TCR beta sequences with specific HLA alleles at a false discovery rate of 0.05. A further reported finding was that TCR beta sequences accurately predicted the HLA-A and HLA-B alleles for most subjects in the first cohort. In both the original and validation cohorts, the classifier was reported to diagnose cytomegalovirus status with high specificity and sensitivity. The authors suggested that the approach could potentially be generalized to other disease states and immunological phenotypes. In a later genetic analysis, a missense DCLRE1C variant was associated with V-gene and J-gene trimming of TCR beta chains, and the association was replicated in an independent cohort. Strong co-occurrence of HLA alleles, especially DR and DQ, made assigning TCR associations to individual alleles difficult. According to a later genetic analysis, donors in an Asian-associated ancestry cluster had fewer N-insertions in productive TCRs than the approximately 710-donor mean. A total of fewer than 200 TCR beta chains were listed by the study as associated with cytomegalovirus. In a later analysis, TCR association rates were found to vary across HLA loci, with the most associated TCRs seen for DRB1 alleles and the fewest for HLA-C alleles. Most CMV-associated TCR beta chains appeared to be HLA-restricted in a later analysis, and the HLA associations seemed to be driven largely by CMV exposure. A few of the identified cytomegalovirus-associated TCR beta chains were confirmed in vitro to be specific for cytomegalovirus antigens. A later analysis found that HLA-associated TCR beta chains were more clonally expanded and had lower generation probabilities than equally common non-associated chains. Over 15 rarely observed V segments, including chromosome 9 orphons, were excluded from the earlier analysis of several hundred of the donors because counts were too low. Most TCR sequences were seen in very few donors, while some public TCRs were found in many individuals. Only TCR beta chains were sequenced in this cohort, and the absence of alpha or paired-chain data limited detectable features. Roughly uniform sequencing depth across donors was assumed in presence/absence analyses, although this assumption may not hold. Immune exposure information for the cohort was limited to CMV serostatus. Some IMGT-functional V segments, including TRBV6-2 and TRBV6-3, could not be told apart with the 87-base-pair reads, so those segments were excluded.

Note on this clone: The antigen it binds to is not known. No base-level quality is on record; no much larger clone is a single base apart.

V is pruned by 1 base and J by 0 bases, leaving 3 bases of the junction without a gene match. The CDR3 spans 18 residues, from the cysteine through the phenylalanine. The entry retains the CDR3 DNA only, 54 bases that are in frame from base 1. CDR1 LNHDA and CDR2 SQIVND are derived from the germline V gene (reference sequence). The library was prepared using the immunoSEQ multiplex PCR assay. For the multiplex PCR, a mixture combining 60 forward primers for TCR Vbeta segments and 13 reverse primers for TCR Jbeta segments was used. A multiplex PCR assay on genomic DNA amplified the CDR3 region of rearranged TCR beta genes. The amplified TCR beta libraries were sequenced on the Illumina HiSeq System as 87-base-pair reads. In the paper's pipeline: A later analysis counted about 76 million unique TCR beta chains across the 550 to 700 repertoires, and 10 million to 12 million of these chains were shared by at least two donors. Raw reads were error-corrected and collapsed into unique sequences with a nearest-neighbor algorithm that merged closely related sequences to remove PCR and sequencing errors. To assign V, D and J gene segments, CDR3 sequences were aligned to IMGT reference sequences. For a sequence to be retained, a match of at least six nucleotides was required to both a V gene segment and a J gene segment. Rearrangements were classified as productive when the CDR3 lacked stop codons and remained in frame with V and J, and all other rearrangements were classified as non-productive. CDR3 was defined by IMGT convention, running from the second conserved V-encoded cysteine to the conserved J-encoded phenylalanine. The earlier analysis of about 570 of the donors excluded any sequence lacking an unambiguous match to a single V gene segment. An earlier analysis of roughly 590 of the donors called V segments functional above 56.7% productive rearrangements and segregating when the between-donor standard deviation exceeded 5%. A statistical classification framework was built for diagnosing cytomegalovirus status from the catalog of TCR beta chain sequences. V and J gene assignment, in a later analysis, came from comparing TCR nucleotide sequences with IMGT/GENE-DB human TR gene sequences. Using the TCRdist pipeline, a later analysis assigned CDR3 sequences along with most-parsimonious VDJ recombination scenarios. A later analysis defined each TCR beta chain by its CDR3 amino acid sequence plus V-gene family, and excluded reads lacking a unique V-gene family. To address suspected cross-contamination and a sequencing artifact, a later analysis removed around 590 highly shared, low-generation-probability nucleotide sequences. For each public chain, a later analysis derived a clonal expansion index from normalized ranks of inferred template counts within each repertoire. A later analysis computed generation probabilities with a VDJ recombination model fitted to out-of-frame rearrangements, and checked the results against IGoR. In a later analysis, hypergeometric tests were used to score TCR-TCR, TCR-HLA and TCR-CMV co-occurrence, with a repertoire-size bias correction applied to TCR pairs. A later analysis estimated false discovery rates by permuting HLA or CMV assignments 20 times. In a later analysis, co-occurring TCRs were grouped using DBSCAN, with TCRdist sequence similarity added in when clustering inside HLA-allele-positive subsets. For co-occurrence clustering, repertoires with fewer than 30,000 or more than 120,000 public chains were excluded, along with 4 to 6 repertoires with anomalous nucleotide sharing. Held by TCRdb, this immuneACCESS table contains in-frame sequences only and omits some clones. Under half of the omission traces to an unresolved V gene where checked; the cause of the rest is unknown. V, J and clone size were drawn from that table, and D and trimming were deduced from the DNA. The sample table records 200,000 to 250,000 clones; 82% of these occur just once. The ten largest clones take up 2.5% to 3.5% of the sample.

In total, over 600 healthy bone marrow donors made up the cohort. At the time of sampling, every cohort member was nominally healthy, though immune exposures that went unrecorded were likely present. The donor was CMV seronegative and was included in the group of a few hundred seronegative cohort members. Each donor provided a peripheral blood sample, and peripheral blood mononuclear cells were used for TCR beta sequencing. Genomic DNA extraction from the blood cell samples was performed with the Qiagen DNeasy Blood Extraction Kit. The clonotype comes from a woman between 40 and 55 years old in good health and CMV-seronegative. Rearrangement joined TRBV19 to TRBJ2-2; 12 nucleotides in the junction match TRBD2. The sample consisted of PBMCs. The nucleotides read TGTGCCAGTAGTATAGGGCTAGCGGGAGGGTCGAACACCGGGGAGCTGTTTTTT. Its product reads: CASSIGLAGGSNTGELFF.